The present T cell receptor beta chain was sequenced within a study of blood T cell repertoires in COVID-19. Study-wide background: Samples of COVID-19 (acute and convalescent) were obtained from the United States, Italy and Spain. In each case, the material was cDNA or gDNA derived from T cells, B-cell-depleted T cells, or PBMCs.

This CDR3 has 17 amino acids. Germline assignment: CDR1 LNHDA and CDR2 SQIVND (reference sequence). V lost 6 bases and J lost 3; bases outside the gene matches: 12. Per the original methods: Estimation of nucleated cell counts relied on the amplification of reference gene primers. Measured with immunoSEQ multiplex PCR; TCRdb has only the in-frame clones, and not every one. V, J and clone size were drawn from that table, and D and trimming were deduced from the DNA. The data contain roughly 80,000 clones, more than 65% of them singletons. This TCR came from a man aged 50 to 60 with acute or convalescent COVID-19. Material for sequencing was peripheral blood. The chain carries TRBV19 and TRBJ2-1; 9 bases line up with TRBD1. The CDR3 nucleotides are TGTGCCAGTAGGGGACAGGGATTCCTACCGTTCTACAATGAGCAGTTCTTC. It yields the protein CASRGQGFLPFYNEQFF.